The present T cell receptor (beta chain) was sequenced within a study of blood T cell repertoires in COVID-19 (TCRdb year 2020). As for the study more broadly: Collaborator samples came from the United States, Italy and Spain and covered acute and convalescent phases of COVID-19. A de-identified subject ID, COVID-19 status, age in years and sex were almost always included in the sample metadata. Deeply sampled blood TCRbeta repertoires from subjects exposed to, actively infected with, or recovered from COVID-19 were included in the dataset. HLA class I and class II types, where available, came from metadata supplied by the sample provider rather than from assay-based typing. The samples were drawn from the first 160 participants of the ongoing ImmuneRACE study and from 950 to 1,500 subjects provided by 6 global collaborators. The repertoires were released in a freely available public database intended as a resource for research on the immune response to SARS-CoV-2. The material from the prospective study consisted of cDNA or gDNA derived from T cells, B-cell-depleted T cells, or PBMCs.

TCRbeta CDR3 regions were amplified from genomic DNA using the immunoSEQ Assay, a bias-controlled multiplex PCR. As for the authors' bioinformatics: The number of nucleated cells in each sample was estimated from the amplification of reference gene primers within the assay. To quantify the absolute abundance of each unique TCRbeta CDR3 rearrangement, sequence reads were collapsed and filtered. For each sample, productive Simpson clonality was calculated as the square root of Simpson's diversity index across productive rearrangements. TCRdb took over this immuneACCESS table, retaining in-frame rearrangements with V and J assigned. Such tables are incomplete; in checked studies, under half of the missing clones stem from an unresolved V gene, and the remainder is unexplained. V and J calls and clone size are given by that table; D and trimming were obtained from the DNA. For this sample there are about 82,000 clones; under 80% appear just once. The top ten constitute 36% of the sample.

Study-level results and caveats: The amount of clinical and demographic metadata varied by source and participant and was provided uncurated.

One collaborating source in Seattle enrolled patients during active infection and followed them longitudinally through the course of disease. Each collaborating institution followed its own protocols to collect whole blood in K2EDTA tubes. Collaborator samples were shipped for TCRbeta analysis as frozen whole blood, isolated PBMCs, or DNA extracted from either sample type. For this clone: The clone's antigen remains unknown. Base qualities are missing; no much larger clone stands one base away.

CDR1 and CDR2 were assigned from the germline V gene (reference sequence) as SEHNR and FQNEAQ. There are 15 amino acids in the CDR3, from cysteine to phenylalanine inclusive. Left in the record is the CDR3 DNA by itself, 45 bases read in frame from the first base. Cut back by 5 bases and 0 bases, the V and J ends lie 14 bases apart. The rearrangement combines TRBV7-9 with TRBJ2-7, and the D gene may be TRBD1, 7 bases matching. The specimen sequenced was peripheral blood. This TCR came from a man aged 55 to 70 with COVID-19, enrolled during active disease. Read as DNA, the sequence is TGTGCCAGCAGCACTCCAGGGGGGACCTCCTACGAGCAGTACTTC. This is translated as CASSTPGGTSYEQYF.